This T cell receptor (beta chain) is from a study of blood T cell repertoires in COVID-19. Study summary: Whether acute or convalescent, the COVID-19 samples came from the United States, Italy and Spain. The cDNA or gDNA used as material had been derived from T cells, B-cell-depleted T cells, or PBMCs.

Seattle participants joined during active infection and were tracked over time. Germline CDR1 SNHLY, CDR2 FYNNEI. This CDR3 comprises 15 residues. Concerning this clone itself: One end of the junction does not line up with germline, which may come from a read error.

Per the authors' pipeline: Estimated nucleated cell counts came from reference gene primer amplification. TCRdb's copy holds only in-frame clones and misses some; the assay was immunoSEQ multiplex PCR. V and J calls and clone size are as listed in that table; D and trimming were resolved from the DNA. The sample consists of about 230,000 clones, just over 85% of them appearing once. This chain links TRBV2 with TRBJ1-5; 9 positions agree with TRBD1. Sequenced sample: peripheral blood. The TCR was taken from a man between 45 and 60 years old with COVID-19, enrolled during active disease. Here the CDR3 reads CASSPGTGNNRPQHF. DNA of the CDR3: TGTGCCAGCAGTCCCGGGACAGGGAACAATCGGCCCCAGCATTTT.